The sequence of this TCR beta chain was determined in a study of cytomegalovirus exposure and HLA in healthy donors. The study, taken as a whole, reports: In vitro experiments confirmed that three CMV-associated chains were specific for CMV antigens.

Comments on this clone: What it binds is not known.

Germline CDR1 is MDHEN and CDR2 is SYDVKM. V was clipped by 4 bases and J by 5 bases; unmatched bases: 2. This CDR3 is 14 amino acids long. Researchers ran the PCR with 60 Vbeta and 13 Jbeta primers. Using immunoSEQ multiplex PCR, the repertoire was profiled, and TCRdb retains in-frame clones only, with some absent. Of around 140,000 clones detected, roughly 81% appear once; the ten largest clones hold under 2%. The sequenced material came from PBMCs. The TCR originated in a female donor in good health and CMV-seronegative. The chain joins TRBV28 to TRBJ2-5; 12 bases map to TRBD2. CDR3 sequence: CASSWTSGMETQYF. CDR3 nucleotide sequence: TGTGCCAGCAGTTGGACTAGCGGGATGGAGACCCAGTACTTC.